This T cell receptor (beta chain) was identified in a study of T cells in Graves' hyperthyroidism and ophthalmopathy. There were TCR beta CDR3 regions amplified from RNA transcripts. HTBI primers drove first-round RT-PCR of the TCR CDR3. One entry per CDR3 protein, called by TCRdb with MiXCR from the multiplex PCR reads. Among approximately 300,000 distinct CDR3 sequences listed, approximately 17% were seen once. This CDR3 is 14 amino acids long. Germline CDR1 and CDR2: MDHEN and SYDVKM. V dropped 6 bases and J dropped 4 bases, with 12 bases sitting between them. This chain links TRBV28 with TRBJ2-2, with a weak D call TRBD1 (5 bases). The clonotype originates from a woman aged 60-75 years with Graves' ophthalmopathy. Sequencing was performed on blood. In DNA form, the CDR3 reads TGTGCCAGCAGCCCCTGGGGCCGCACCGGGGAGCTGTTTTTT. Its translation is CASSPWGRTGELFF. Combining the CDR3 with reference TRBV28 and TRBJ2-2 gives the whole variable domain DVKVTQSSRYLVKRTGEKVFLECVQDMDHENMFWYRQDPGLGLRLIYFSYDVKMKEKGDIPEGYSVSREKKERFSLILESASTNQTSMYLCASSPWGRTGELFFGEGSRLTVL.